This T cell receptor (beta chain) was obtained from a study of control samples from healthy donors and cancer patients. The table came from immunoSEQ multiplex PCR; TCRdb's copy has only in-frame clones and leaves some out. The sample includes tens of thousands of clones, around four fifths of them seen just once. The CDR3 length is 18 residues. CDR1 and CDR2 from the germline V gene are SGHRS and YFSETQ. V gave up 4 bases and J gave up 0 bases, with 23 bases separating them. By share of the sample, this clone is medium-sized. The chain employs TRBV5-1 and TRBJ2-7; tentatively, D is TRBD2 (5 bases). The receptor was isolated from a man aged 30 to 45 in good health. The sample consisted of blood. The CDR3 reads CASSPEGLSGFSSYEQYF. The CDR3 nucleotides are TGCGCCAGCAGCCCAGAAGGACTGTCGGGATTCAGCTCCTACGAGCAGTACTTC.